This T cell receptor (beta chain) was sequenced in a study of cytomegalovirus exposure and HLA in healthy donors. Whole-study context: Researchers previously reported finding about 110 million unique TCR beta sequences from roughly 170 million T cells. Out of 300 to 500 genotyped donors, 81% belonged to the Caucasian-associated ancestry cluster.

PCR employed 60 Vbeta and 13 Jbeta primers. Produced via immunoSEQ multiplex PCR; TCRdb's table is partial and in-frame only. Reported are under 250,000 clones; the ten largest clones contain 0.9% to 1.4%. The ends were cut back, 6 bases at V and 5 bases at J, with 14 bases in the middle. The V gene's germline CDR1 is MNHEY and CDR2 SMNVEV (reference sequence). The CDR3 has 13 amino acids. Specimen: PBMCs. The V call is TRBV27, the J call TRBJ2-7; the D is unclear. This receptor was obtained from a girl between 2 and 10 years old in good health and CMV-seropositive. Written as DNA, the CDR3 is TGTGCCAGCAGCCCCCAGTTTTTTAACGAGCAGTACTTC. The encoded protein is CASSPQFFNEQYF.